These 31 T cell receptor beta chains came from one sample sequenced in a study of CD8 T cells in ankylosing spondylitis. Points from the study as a whole: Characteristic of ankylosing spondylitis blood, it appeared, was a TCR beta motif comprising roughly eight highly homologous variants.

TCRdb passed the 5' RACE reads through MiXCR, listing each CDR3 protein once. The data hold a few hundred thousand distinct CDR3 sequences, with around 22% observed a single time. Which antigens these TCRs recognize remains unknown. What was sequenced was blood, either unsorted or a sorted T cell fraction (not recorded which). The receptor source for this set is a male donor with ankylosing spondylitis.

The rearrangement joins TRBV28 to TRBJ2-1; no reliable D call. Germline V gene lookup returns CDR1 MDHEN and CDR2 SYDVKM. The CDR3 covers 11 residues. V lost 10 bases and J 15 bases, leaving 19 bases between the germline ends. The CDR3 DNA reads as TGTGCCACCCGAGAAAACATACACCGGTTCTTC. Its protein is CATRENIHRFF.

This clonotype has more than one count but fewer than ten. The V and J genes are TRBV7-8 and TRBJ2-6; D unclear. V was clipped by 4 bases and J by 0 bases, with 7 bases between them. The germline V gene encodes CDR1 SGHVS and CDR2 FQNEAQ. The length of the CDR3 is 15 residues. The CDR3 loop is CASSSPRSGANVLTF. The CDR3 nucleotides are TGTGCCAGCAGCTCACCGCGCTCTGGGGCCAACGTCCTGACTTTC.

This clonotype was seen more than once but under ten times. V usage is TRBV20-1 and J usage is TRBJ2-7; 9 bases fit TRBD1. From germline, CDR1 is DFQATT and CDR2 SNEGSKA (reference sequence). Losses at the gene ends were 5 bases for V and 0 bases for J; bases not matched to a gene: 5. The CDR3 has 14 residues. The CDR3 reads CSAFGQGFSYEQYF. Here the CDR3 DNA reads TGCAGTGCTTTTGGACAGGGGTTCTCCTACGAGCAGTACTTC.

This sequence joins TRBV20-1 and TRBJ2-1; D remains unclear. The CDR3 spans 11 residues. Germline assignment: CDR1 DFQATT and CDR2 SNEGSKA (reference sequence). V was clipped by 7 bases and J by 4 bases, with 8 bases between them. CDR3 residues: CSGEIYNEQFF. Here the CDR3 DNA reads TGCAGTGGGGAAATATACAATGAGCAGTTCTTC.

The table lists this clonotype with a few counts. The V call is TRBV28, the J call TRBJ2-2, with D perhaps being TRBD1 or TRBD2 (6 bases each). V shed 8 bases and J shed 4 bases, with 11 bases lying between them. Germline V gene data show CDR1 as MDHEN and CDR2 as SYDVKM. The length of the CDR3 is 13 residues. The CDR3 coding sequence is TGTGCCAGCGGCTCGGGGGCCACCGGGGAGCTGTTTTTT. It translates to CASGSGATGELFF.

A few counts support this clonotype. The chain links TRBV4-3 to TRBJ2-3, with no clear D. Germline V gene lookup returns CDR1 LGHNA and CDR2 YSLEER. The CDR3 runs to 16 residues. Deletions cut 0 bases from V and 6 bases from J, with 16 bases between. Here the CDR3 DNA reads TGCGCCAGCAGCCAAGACTTCATCAGTTTTTTGGATACGCAGTATTTT. Protein product: CASSQDFISFLDTQYF.

This sequence joins TRBV24-1 and TRBJ2-7; the D gene could be TRBD1 or TRBD2 (5 bases each). Germline V CDR1 and CDR2: KGHDR, SFDVKD. This CDR3 is built from 15 residues. Trimming shortened V by 1 base and J by 2 bases, and 11 bases separated the two germline ends. CDR3 region: CATSDFRDGAYEQYF. CDR3 coding DNA: TGTGCCACCAGTGATTTCCGGGACGGAGCCTACGAGCAGTACTTC.

This chain links TRBV20-1 with TRBJ2-4; TRBD2 might be the D (6 bases). V gave up 4 bases and J gave up 5 bases, with 21 bases separating them. This CDR3 has 16 residues. From germline, CDR1 is DFQATT and CDR2 SNEGSKA (reference sequence). CDR3 sequence (DNA): TGCAGTGCTACAATATCACAGCGGCGGAGGGAAAACATTCAGTACTTC. Residues: CSATISQRRRENIQYF.

This clonotype has only a few counts. The chain uses TRBV10-3 and TRBJ2-7, with D uncertain. The germline V gene has CDR1 ENHRY and CDR2 SYGVKD. Trimming shortened V by 3 bases and J by 3 bases, and 6 bases separated the two germline ends. The CDR3 is made up of 12 amino acids. Here the CDR3 reads CAISDAVYEQYF. The CDR3 coding sequence is TGTGCCATCAGTGACGCGGTCTACGAGCAGTACTTC.

There are a few counts of this clonotype. The V and J genes are TRBV7-2 and TRBJ1-2; no clear D gene. Germline CDR1 is SGHTA and CDR2 is FQGNSA. The CDR3 is 14 amino acids. V lost 1 base to trimming and J lost 8 bases, with 14 bases between them. CDR3 sequence reads: CASSLGSAIGGYTF. CDR3 DNA: TGTGCCAGCAGCTTAGGGTCAGCTATTGGAGGCTACACCTTC.

This clonotype was found once. The chain joins TRBV6-2 or TRBV6-3 to TRBJ1-2; a weak D match, TRBD1 (5 bases). CDR1 MNHEY and CDR2 SVGEGT come from the germline V gene. Trimming took 4 bases from V and 6 from J, leaving 9 bases between them. This CDR3 is 12 amino acids long. CDR3 coding DNA: TGTGCCAGCAGTTGGGGCTCGGATGGCTACACCTTC. This encodes CASSWGSDGYTF.

In its sample, this clonotype was seen a few times. The chain recombines TRBV7-2 with TRBJ2-3, with D unclear. The CDR3 loop spans 16 amino acids. Between the trimmed V and J ends, which lost 6 bases and 0 bases, there was a span of 16 bases. Germline CDR1 reads SGHTA; CDR2 reads FQGNSA. CDR3 in amino acids: CASSSTAFSSTDTQYF. The DNA of the CDR3 is TGTGCCAGCAGTTCCACAGCGTTCTCTAGCACAGATACGCAGTATTTT.

This clonotype has ten or more counts. The chain joins TRBV24-1 to TRBJ2-1; TRBD2 matches 13 bases. Germline assignment: CDR1 KGHDR and CDR2 SFDVKD. V lost 4 bases, J lost 4 bases, and 6 bases stayed unmatched. This CDR3 comprises 17 residues. For the CDR3, the DNA is TGTGCCACCAGTGACGTTACTAGCGGGAGGGTTTACAATGAGCAGTTCTTC. This encodes CATSDVTSGRVYNEQFF.

V usage is TRBV5-1 and J usage is TRBJ1-1; the D gene is possibly TRBD1 (5 bases). Germline CDR1 SGHRS, CDR2 YFSETQ. V lost 0 bases and J lost 5, with 11 bases in between. This CDR3 is built from 14 residues. The CDR3 is CASSLAPGYTEAFF. CDR3 bases: TGCGCCAGCAGCTTGGCGCCAGGGTATACTGAAGCTTTCTTT.

This clonotype occurred a few times. V is TRBV4-3 and J is TRBJ1-4; D ambiguous. The CDR3 runs 15 residues. CDR1 is LGHNA and CDR2 is YSLEER in the germline V gene. Trimming removed 1 base at V and 8 bases at J, with 14 bases between. CDR3 DNA: TGCGCCAGCAGCCAAGCGGGCAGACGGGAAGAAAAACTGTTTTTT. Translated: CASSQAGRREEKLFF.

This clonotype has just a few counts. V is TRBV5-1 and J is TRBJ1-6; tentatively, D is TRBD1 (5 bases). The germline V and J ends were trimmed by 0 bases and 2 bases, with 6 bases remaining between them. The germline V gene encodes CDR1 SGHRS and CDR2 YFSETQ. The CDR3 has 15 amino acids. The CDR3 sequence: CASSLETAYNSPLHF. The CDR3 DNA is TGCGCCAGCAGCTTGGAGACAGCCTATAATTCACCCCTCCACTTT. Complete variable domain (other parts from reference TRBV5-1 and TRBJ1-6): KAGVTQTPRYLIKTRGQQVTLSCSPISGHRSVSWYQQTPGQGLQFLFEYFSETQRNKGNFPGRFSGRQFSNSRSEMNVSTLELGDSALYLCASSLETAYNSPLHFGNGTRLTVT.

The V gene is TRBV28, the J gene TRBJ1-5; no clear D gene. CDR1 is MDHEN and CDR2 is SYDVKM in the germline V gene. Trimming shortened V by 7 bases and J by 4 bases, and 17 bases separated the two germline ends. There are 15 residues in the CDR3. The CDR3: CASNPRPGENQPQHF. In nucleotides, the CDR3 is TGTGCCAGCAATCCTCGTCCTGGGGAAAATCAGCCCCAGCATTTT.

This clonotype appeared many times. The chain combines TRBV5-1 with TRBJ2-2; 7 bases match TRBD2. The CDR3 is 17 residues long. The germline V gene encodes CDR1 SGHRS and CDR2 YFSETQ. V lost 1 base to trimming and J lost 2 bases; unmatched junction nucleotides: 8. This CDR3 reads CASSLLSAGENTGELFF. The CDR3 DNA is TGCGCCAGCAGCTTGTTATCCGCGGGAGAAAACACCGGGGAGCTGTTTTTT.

The chain joins TRBV12-3 or TRBV12-4 to TRBJ2-2; D not certain. Trimming removed 8 bases at V and 0 bases at J, with 13 bases between. The CDR3 extends over 15 amino acids. The CDR3 here is CASPVGIANTGELFF. The CDR3 DNA sequence: TGTGCCAGCCCTGTGGGGATAGCGAACACCGGGGAGCTGTTTTTT.

This clonotype was seen more than once but under ten times. The V and J genes are TRBV9 and TRBJ2-1; D is unclear. Germline V gene data show CDR1 as SGDLS and CDR2 as YYNGEE. V dropped 0 bases and J dropped 7 bases, with 8 bases sitting between them. This CDR3 contains 13 residues. The CDR3 coding sequence is TGTGCCAGCAGCGTAGCGGAATGGAATGAGCAGTTCTTC. This sequence encodes CASSVAEWNEQFF.

V and J are TRBV20-1 and TRBJ1-1; D is unclear. The V gene's germline CDR1 is DFQATT and CDR2 SNEGSKA (reference sequence). This CDR3 comprises 15 residues. Trimming cost V 3 bases and J 1 base, with 15 bases left between them. CDR3 nucleotide sequence: TGCAGTGCTAGGTTTGAGGGCAGGACGAACACTGAAGCTTTCTTT. It encodes CSARFEGRTNTEAFF.

This rearrangement joins TRBV11-3 to TRBJ2-2; maybe TRBD2 (5 bases). Germline-derived CDR1 and CDR2 are SGHNT and YENEEA. The V end was cut by 6 bases, the J end by 5 bases, with 10 bases between. This CDR3 is built from 13 residues. The CDR3 sequence is CASRRPGTGELFF. The DNA of the CDR3 is TGTGCCAGCAGACGACCGGGGACCGGGGAGCTGTTTTTT.

The chain couples TRBV9 to TRBJ1-6; D remains unclear. The CDR3 sequence is 14 residues long. V lost 0 bases and J lost 5, with 6 bases in between. The V gene's germline CDR1 is SGDLS and CDR2 YYNGEE. CDR3 protein: CASSVDTDNSPLHF. For the CDR3, the DNA is TGTGCCAGCAGCGTAGACACAGATAATTCACCCCTCCACTTT.

The gene calls are TRBV2 and TRBJ2-2, with 8 nucleotides matching TRBD1. The length of the CDR3 is 15 residues. V trimming: 6 bases; J trimming: 3 bases; junction bases outside the gene matches: 6. Germline assignment: CDR1 SNHLY and CDR2 FYNNEI. The CDR3 reads CASSADRVHTGELFF. Here the CDR3 DNA reads TGTGCCAGCAGCGCGGACAGGGTCCACACCGGGGAGCTGTTTTTT.

CDR3 residues: CASSRVGGVTGELFF. The CDR3 nucleotides are TGTGCCAGCAGCCGCGTCGGGGGTGTCACCGGGGAGCTGTTTTTT. The genes are TRBV11-3 and TRBJ2-2, with a weak D call TRBD2 (6 bases). V lost 5 bases to trimming and J lost 4 bases, with 14 bases between them. Per germline, CDR1 SGHNT and CDR2 YENEEA. This CDR3 comprises 15 residues. The full variable domain, completed using reference TRBV11-3 and TRBJ2-2, is EAGVVQSPRYKIIEKKQPVAFWCNPISGHNTLYWYLQNLGQGPELLIRYENEEAVDDSQLPKDRFSAERLKGVDSTLKIQPAELGDSAVYLCASSRVGGVTGELFFGEGSRLTVL.

The V gene is TRBV6-2 or TRBV6-3, the J gene TRBJ2-3, with D hard to call. The CDR3 sequence is 14 residues long. V lost 0 bases to trimming and J lost 4 bases, with 8 bases between them. Germline V gives CDR1 MNHEY, CDR2 SVGEGT. CDR3 sequence reads: CASSYSRSADTQYF. CDR3 in DNA: TGTGCCAGCAGTTACTCGAGGAGCGCAGATACGCAGTATTTT.

J is TRBJ1-4 and V is TRBV11-2; TRBD1 aligns across 7 bases. The CDR3 loop spans 14 amino acids. The V segment lost 5 bases and the J segment 6 bases; nucleotides outside the gene matches: 6. Germline lookup yields CDR1 SGHAT and CDR2 FQNNGV. The DNA of the CDR3 is TGTGCCAGCAGCACCAGGGGGACTTATGAAAAACTGTTTTTT. Translated: CASSTRGTYEKLFF.

The V gene is TRBV3-1, the J gene TRBJ1-3; D possibly corresponds to TRBD1 (6 bases). The germline gives CDR1 LGHDT, CDR2 YNNKEL (reference sequence). V was clipped by 4 bases and J by 8 bases, with 21 bases between them. The CDR3 is 16 amino acids. The CDR3 sequence is CASSPNPGGSLHTIYF. DNA for the CDR3: TGTGCCAGCAGCCCCAACCCGGGGGGCTCCTTACACACCATATATTTT.

This clonotype was found a few times. The chain links TRBV5-1 to TRBJ2-7; D remains unclear. V was pared by 5 bases and J by 5 bases, with 8 bases between. The germline V gene has CDR1 SGHRS and CDR2 YFSETQ. This CDR3 has 11 amino acids. The CDR3 DNA is TGCGCCAGCAGGCTGGGAAACGAGCAGTACTTC. This codes for CASRLGNEQYF. Combining the CDR3 with reference TRBV5-1 and TRBJ2-7 gives the whole variable domain KAGVTQTPRYLIKTRGQQVTLSCSPISGHRSVSWYQQTPGQGLQFLFEYFSETQRNKGNFPGRFSGRQFSNSRSEMNVSTLELGDSALYLCASRLGNEQYFGPGTRLTVT.

This clonotype was seen more than once but under ten times. V gene TRBV7-2 combines with J gene TRBJ1-1; D remains unclear. Germline assignment: CDR1 SGHTA and CDR2 FQGNSA. V was shortened by 5 bases and J by 3 bases, with 10 bases between the two germline ends. The CDR3 spans 13 residues. The DNA for the CDR3 is TGTGCCAGCAGCGCAGTTAGGCACACTGAAGCTTTCTTT. Translated, it gives CASSAVRHTEAFF.

The V gene is TRBV7-9, the J gene TRBJ2-7; possible D gene TRBD2, 7 bases. Germline loops: CDR1 SEHNR, CDR2 FQNEAQ (reference sequence). The CDR3 spans 16 residues. Deletions cut 6 bases from V and 4 bases from J, with 22 bases between. The CDR3 coding sequence is TGTGCCAGCAGTTCCTCGGGGGGCCCCGTAGGGTACGAGCAGTACTTC. This encodes CASSSSGGPVGYEQYF.